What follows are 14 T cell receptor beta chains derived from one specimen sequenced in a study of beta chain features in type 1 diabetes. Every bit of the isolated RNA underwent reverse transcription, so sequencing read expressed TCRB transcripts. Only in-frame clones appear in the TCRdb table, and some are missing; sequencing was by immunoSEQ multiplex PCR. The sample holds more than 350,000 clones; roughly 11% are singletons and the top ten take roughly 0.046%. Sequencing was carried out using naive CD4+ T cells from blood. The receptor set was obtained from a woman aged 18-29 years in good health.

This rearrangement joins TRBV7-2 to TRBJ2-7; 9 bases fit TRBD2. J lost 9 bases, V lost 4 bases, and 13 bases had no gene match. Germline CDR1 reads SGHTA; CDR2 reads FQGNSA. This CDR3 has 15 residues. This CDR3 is CASSSSGSGSLGQYF. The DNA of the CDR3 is TGTGCCAGCAGCTCCTCGGGTAGCGGGAGTCTTGGGCAGTACTTC.

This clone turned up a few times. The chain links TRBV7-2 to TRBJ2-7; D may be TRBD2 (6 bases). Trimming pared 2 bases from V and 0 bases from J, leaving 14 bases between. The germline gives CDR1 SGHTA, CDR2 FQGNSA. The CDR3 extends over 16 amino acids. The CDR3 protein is CASSLRPSASSYEQYF. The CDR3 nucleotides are TGTGCCAGCAGCTTAAGGCCTAGCGCAAGCTCCTACGAGCAGTACTTC. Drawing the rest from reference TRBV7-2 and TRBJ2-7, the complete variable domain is GAGVSQSPSNKVTEKGKDVELRCDPISGHTALYWYRQSLGQGLEFLIYFQGNSAPDKSGLPSDRFSAERTGGSVSTLTIQRTQQEDSAVYLCASSLRPSASSYEQYFGPGTRLTVT.

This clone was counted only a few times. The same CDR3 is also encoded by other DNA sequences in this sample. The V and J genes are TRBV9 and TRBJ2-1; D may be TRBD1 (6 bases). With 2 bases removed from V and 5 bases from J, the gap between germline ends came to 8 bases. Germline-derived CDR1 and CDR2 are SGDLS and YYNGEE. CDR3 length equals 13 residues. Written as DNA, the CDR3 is TGTGCCAGCAGCGTGGGGACAAACAATGAGCAGTTCTTC. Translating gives CASSVGTNNEQFF. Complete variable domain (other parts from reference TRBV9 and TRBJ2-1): DSGVTQTPKHLITATGQRVTLRCSPRSGDLSVYWYQQSLDQGLQFLIQYYNGEERAKGNILERFSAQQFPDLHSELNLSSLELGDSALYFCASSVGTNNEQFFGPGTRLTVL.

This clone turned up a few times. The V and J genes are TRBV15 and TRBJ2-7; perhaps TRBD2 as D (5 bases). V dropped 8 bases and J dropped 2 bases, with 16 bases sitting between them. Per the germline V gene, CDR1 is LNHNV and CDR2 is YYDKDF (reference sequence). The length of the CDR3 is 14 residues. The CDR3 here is CATGPGGVAYEQYV. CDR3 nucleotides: TGTGCCACCGGTCCAGGAGGCGTTGCCTACGAGCAGTACGTC.

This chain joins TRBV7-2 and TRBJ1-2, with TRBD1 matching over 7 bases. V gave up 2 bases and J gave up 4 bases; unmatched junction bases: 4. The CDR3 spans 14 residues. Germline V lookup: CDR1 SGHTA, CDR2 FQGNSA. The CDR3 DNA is TGTGCCAGCAGCTTACAGGGACAGATCTATGGCTACACCTTC. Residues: CASSLQGQIYGYTF.

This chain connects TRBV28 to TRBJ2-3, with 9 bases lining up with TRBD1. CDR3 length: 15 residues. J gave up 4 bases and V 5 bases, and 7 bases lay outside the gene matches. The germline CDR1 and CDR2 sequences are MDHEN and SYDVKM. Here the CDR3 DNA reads TGTGCCAGCAGTCCCTCCGGGACAGGGCCAGATACGCAGTATTTT. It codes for CASSPSGTGPDTQYF.

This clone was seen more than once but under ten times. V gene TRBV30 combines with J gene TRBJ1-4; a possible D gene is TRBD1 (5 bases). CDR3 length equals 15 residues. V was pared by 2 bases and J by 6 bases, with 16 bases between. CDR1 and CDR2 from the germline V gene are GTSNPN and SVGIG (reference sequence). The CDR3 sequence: CAWSRDLGAYEKLFF. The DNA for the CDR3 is TGTGCCTGGAGTAGGGACCTCGGGGCCTATGAAAAACTGTTTTTT.

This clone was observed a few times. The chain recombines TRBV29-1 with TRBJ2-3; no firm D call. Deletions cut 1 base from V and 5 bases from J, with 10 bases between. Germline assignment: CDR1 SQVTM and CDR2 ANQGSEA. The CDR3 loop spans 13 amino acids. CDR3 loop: CSVEGRVRDTQYF. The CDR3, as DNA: TGCAGCGTTGAAGGCCGGGTGAGAGATACGCAGTATTTT.

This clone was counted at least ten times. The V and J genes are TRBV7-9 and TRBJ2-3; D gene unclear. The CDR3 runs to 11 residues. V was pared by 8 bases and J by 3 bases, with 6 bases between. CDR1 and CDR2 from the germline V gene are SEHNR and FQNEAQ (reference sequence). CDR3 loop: CASGETDTQYF. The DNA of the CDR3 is TGTGCCAGCGGTGAGACAGATACGCAGTATTTT.

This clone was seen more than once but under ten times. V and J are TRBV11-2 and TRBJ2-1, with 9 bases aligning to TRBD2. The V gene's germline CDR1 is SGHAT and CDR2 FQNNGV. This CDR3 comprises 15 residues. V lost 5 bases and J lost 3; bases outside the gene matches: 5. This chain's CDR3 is CASSPLAGNYNEQFF. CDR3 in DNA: TGTGCCAGCAGCCCACTAGCGGGCAACTACAATGAGCAGTTCTTC.

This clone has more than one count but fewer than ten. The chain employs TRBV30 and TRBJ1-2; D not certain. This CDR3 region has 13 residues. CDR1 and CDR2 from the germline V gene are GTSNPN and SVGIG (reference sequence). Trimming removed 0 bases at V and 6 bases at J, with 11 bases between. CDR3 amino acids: CAWSVHGMDGYTF. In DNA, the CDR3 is TGTGCCTGGAGTGTACACGGGATGGATGGCTACACCTTC.

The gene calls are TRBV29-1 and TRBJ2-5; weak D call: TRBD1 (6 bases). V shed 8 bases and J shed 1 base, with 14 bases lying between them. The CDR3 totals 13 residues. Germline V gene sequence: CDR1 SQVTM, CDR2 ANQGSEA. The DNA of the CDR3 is TGCAGCCTCGCTGACAGGACCCAAGAGACCCAGTACTTC. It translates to CSLADRTQETQYF.

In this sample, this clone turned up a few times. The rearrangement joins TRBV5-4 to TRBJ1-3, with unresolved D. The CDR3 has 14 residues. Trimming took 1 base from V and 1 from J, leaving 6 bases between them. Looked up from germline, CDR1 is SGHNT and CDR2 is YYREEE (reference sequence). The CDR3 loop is CASSLSASGNTIYF. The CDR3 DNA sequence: TGTGCCAGCAGCTTGTCGGCTTCTGGAAACACCATATATTTT.

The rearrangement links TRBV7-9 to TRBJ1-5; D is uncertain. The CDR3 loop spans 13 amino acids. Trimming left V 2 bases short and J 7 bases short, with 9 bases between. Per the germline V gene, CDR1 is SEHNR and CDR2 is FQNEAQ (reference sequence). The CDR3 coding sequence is TGTGCCAGCAGCTTAATAGCGGGCCAGCCCCAGCATTTT. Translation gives CASSLIAGQPQHF.